Detailed here is one T cell receptor beta chain. Its antigen remains unidentified. CDR3 size: 16 residues. CDR1 and CDR2 from the germline V gene are SGDLS and YYNGEE. For TCR beta, cDNA was produced by 5'RACE template switching with UMIs. Reprocessing the 5' RACE reads, TCRdb reports a single entry for every CDR3 protein and omits DNA. The listing contains fewer than 400,000 distinct CDR3 sequences. The data were obtained in a study of T cells expressing NK-cell markers. Turning to the study itself: TCR beta repertoires came from sorted CD3+CD56+NKG2C+, CD3+CD56+NKG2C- and CD3+CD56-NKG2C+ T cells. Out of eight donors sequenced, seven tested HCMV-seropositive and the remaining one seronegative.

General study findings and limits: Uncertainty persisted over the HCMV specificity of expanded NKG2C+ T cell clones.

The V gene is TRBV9, the J gene TRBJ1-6; TCRdb gives TRBD1 as the D gene, but with no DNA this cannot be confirmed. The sample was blood T cells: a sorted CD56 or NKG2C T cell subset, CD4+ or CD8+ T cells, or bulk PBMC T cells (not recorded which). The sequence derives from a man aged 18-70 years in good health. The CDR3 sequence: CASSVSMGRENSPLHF.